This T cell receptor (beta chain) was recorded in a study of T cells in Graves' hyperthyroidism and ophthalmopathy. Amplified TCR beta CDR3 regions derived from RNA transcripts. Initially, a first-round RT-PCR of the TCR CDR3 employed the HTBI primer set. TCRdb analysed the multiplex PCR reads with MiXCR anew, one entry per CDR3 protein. Among 300,000 to 450,000 distinct CDR3 sequences listed, 14% were seen once. In this sample, this clonotype turned up many times. This CDR3 has 14 amino acids. In germline, CDR1 is MNHEY, CDR2 SMNVEV (reference sequence). After removal of 6 bases from V and 2 bases from J, the junction contained 3 bases not matched to a gene.

The sample taken for sequencing was blood. The clonotype comes from a woman in her 30s with Graves' ophthalmopathy. The rearrangement links TRBV27 to TRBJ1-3; 8 bases are shared with TRBD1. The CDR3 DNA reads as TGTGCCAGCAGAACACAGGGGGCTGGAAACACCATATATTTT. Translation: CASRTQGAGNTIYF.